The 26 T cell receptor beta chains below all came from one sample that was sequenced in a study of T cells in Graves' hyperthyroidism and ophthalmopathy. Researchers amplified the TCR beta CDR3 regions from RNA transcripts. A first-round RT-PCR of the TCR CDR3 used the HTBI primer set. Using its own MiXCR run on the multiplex PCR reads, TCRdb lists one record per CDR3 protein. This repertoire shows hundreds of thousands of distinct CDR3 sequences, around 14% found once; its top ten account for roughly 15%. Specimen: blood. These TCRs come from a young woman with Graves' hyperthyroidism.

This clonotype has just a few counts. The chain carries TRBV6-1 and TRBJ2-2, with D uncertain. The CDR3 sequence is 14 residues long. The germline V gene has CDR1 MNHNS and CDR2 SASEGT. Trimming stripped 6 bases from V and 2 bases from J, with 10 bases between. The CDR3 loop is CASRMAGNTGELFF. In nucleotides, the CDR3 is TGTGCCAGCAGGATGGCAGGAAACACCGGGGAGCTGTTTTTT.

The rearrangement joins TRBV6-1 to TRBJ1-6; D is undetermined. CDR1 is MNHNS, CDR2 SASEGT, per germline. CDR3 size: 13 residues. The V end was cut by 8 bases, the J end by 6 bases, with 11 bases between. CDR3 sequence (DNA): TGTGCCAGCCGCGGAAGATTTAATTCACCCCTCCACTTT. Translation: CASRGRFNSPLHF.

This clonotype was counted many times. The V call is TRBV27, the J call TRBJ2-2; D might be TRBD2 (6 bases). The CDR3 contains 15 residues. Germline assignment: CDR1 MNHEY and CDR2 SMNVEV (reference sequence). V was pared by 4 bases and J by 3 bases, with 12 bases between. Written as DNA, the CDR3 is TGTGCCAGCAGTTGGGGAGGCAGGTACACCGGGGAGCTGTTTTTT. Translation gives CASSWGGRYTGELFF.

J is TRBJ2-5 and V is TRBV11-1; perhaps TRBD1 as D (5 bases). The CDR3 sequence is 16 residues long. Trimming pared 5 bases from V and 1 base from J, leaving 17 bases between. CDR1 is SGHAT, CDR2 FQDESV, per germline (reference sequence). The CDR3 loop is CASSPTLGVLQETQYF. As DNA, the CDR3 is TGTGCCAGCAGCCCGACCCTAGGGGTTCTCCAAGAGACCCAGTACTTC.

The chain joins TRBV6-5 to TRBJ1-2, with a tentative D call TRBD1 (6 bases). Germline V gives CDR1 MNHEY, CDR2 SVGAGI. The CDR3 has 13 amino acids. Trimming cost V 4 bases and J 8 bases, with 14 bases left between them. This chain's CDR3 is CASSFSDSIGYTF. For the CDR3, the DNA is TGTGCCAGCAGTTTCTCGGACAGCATCGGCTACACCTTC.

This clonotype came up a few times. J is TRBJ1-4 and V is TRBV15; TRBD1 agrees at 8 bases. This CDR3 comprises 15 residues. Germline V gene lookup returns CDR1 LNHNV and CDR2 YYDKDF (reference sequence). With 0 bases clipped from V and 6 bases from J, the junction kept 3 bases outside the gene matches. CDR3: CATSRDLDRDEKLFF. For the CDR3, the DNA is TGTGCCACCAGCAGAGATTTGGACAGGGATGAAAAACTGTTTTTT.

A few counts support this clonotype. The chain couples TRBV7-2 to TRBJ2-1, with TRBD2 identical over 11 bases. The CDR3 totals 19 residues. CDR1 and CDR2 (germline): SGHTA, FQGNSA. The ends lost 0 bases at V and 8 bases at J; junction bases unmatched: 15. The CDR3: CASSLAALLAGGPRDEQFF. DNA of the CDR3: TGTGCCAGCAGCTTAGCGGCCCTTCTAGCGGGGGGTCCTAGGGATGAGCAGTTCTTC. The entire variable domain, with the rest obtained from reference TRBV7-2 and TRBJ2-1, is as follows: GAGVSQSPSNKVTEKGKDVELRCDPISGHTALYWYRQSLGQGLEFLIYFQGNSAPDKSGLPSDRFSAERTGGSVSTLTIQRTQQEDSAVYLCASSLAALLAGGPRDEQFFGPGTRLTVL.

This clonotype has a count of ten or more. V is TRBV24-1 and J is TRBJ2-5; 11 positions agree with TRBD2. The V and J ends lost 6 bases and 0 bases, in that order; junction bases with no gene match: 2. Germline CDR1 reads KGHDR; CDR2 reads SFDVKD. The CDR3 has 15 residues. The CDR3 is CATSRTSGYQETQYF. The DNA of the CDR3 is TGTGCCACCAGTCGGACTAGCGGGTACCAAGAGACCCAGTACTTC.

This clonotype was recorded a few times. The V gene is TRBV20-1, the J gene TRBJ2-5, with 12 nucleotides matching TRBD2. This CDR3 region has 20 residues. Germline CDR1 and CDR2: DFQATT and SNEGSKA (reference sequence). The ends lost 6 bases at V and 3 bases at J; junction bases unmatched: 23. The CDR3 DNA reads TGCAGTGCCACCCGAGGGGGCGGGACTAGCGGGTACAGCGTAAAAGAGACCCAGTACTTC. Translation gives CSATRGGGTSGYSVKETQYF.

This chain links TRBV14 with TRBJ2-5, with D perhaps matching TRBD2 (6 bases). With 1 base removed from V and 5 bases from J, the gap between germline ends came to 23 bases. Germline values: CDR1 SGHDN, CDR2 FVKESK. The CDR3 is made up of 18 amino acids. This CDR3 reads CASSQGDVRDSLGETQYF. CDR3 nucleotides: TGTGCCAGCAGCCAAGGGGATGTAAGGGACTCCCTGGGTGAGACCCAGTACTTC.

This clonotype was seen many times. The rearrangement uses TRBV27 and TRBJ2-3; unclear D gene. CDR3 length equals 14 residues. V was trimmed by 5 bases and J by 3 bases, leaving 12 bases between them. Germline values: CDR1 MNHEY, CDR2 SMNVEV (reference sequence). The CDR3 loop is CASSPEIRTDTQYF. For the CDR3, the DNA is TGTGCCAGCAGTCCAGAGATTCGGACAGATACGCAGTATTTT.

Many counts were recorded for this clonotype. The V call is TRBV5-4, the J call TRBJ1-2, with D unresolved. Trimming took off 4 bases at V and 4 bases at J, with 14 bases between the two ends. Germline assignment: CDR1 SGHNT and CDR2 YYREEE (reference sequence). The CDR3 runs to 14 residues. As DNA, the CDR3 is TGTGCCAGCAGCCCGGATCGGGTTGGCTATGGCTACACCTTC. Its protein is CASSPDRVGYGYTF. Supplemented by reference TRBV5-4 and TRBJ1-2, the full variable domain reads ETGVTQSPTHLIKTRGQQVTLRCSSQSGHNTVSWYQQALGQGPQFIFQYYREEENGRGNFPPRFSGLQFPNYSSELNVNALELDDSALYLCASSPDRVGYGYTFGSGTRLTVV.

The chain employs TRBV12-3 or TRBV12-4 and TRBJ2-3; D is possibly TRBD1 (5 bases). The CDR3 length is 14 residues. V lost 6 bases, J lost 1 base, and 11 bases lay in between. The CDR3 loop is CASRGQLGTDTQYF. CDR3 in DNA: TGTGCCAGCAGGGGGCAACTGGGCACAGATACGCAGTATTTT.

Turning to this clonotype: A read error may explain this, as a much larger clone is one base away. The chain combines TRBV28 with TRBJ2-1, with 8 bases identical to TRBD2. The CDR3 runs to 16 residues. Germline CDR1 is MDHEN and CDR2 is SYDVKM. Trimming took 6 bases from V and 4 from J; bases not matched to a gene: 11. In DNA form, the CDR3 reads TGTGCCAGCAGCGCTAGCGGGCTAAGCCCTTACAATGAGCAGTTCTTC. It specifies CASSASGLSPYNEQFF.

This clonotype was found many times. V and J are TRBV6-1 and TRBJ2-7; 7 nucleotides line up with TRBD1. CDR1 and CDR2 (germline): MNHNS, SASEGT. The CDR3 has 16 residues. V shed 6 bases and J 5 bases; nucleotides not matched to a gene: 16. In DNA form, the CDR3 reads TGTGCCAGCAGAGAAACAGGGGTGAAAGGGGCTAACGAGCAGTACTTC. As protein: CASRETGVKGANEQYF.

V and J are TRBV24-1 and TRBJ1-5, with D maybe TRBD1 (5 bases). V shed 2 bases and J shed 3 bases, with 10 bases lying between them. The CDR3 contains 15 residues. Germline values: CDR1 KGHDR, CDR2 SFDVKD. DNA for the CDR3: TGTGCCACCAGTGATTCCGGGGGGTACAATCAGCCCCAGCATTTT. Protein: CATSDSGGYNQPQHF.

The sample holds one count of this clonotype. The rearrangement joins TRBV6-2 or TRBV6-3 to TRBJ1-1, with a tentative D call TRBD1 (5 bases). Germline V gene sequence: CDR1 MNHEY, CDR2 SVGEGT. The V and J ends lost 8 bases and 4 bases respectively, with 17 bases between them. The CDR3 runs 14 residues. CDR3 sequence (DNA): TGTGCCAGCTCCGTGGGGGATCTGGGCACTGAAGCTTTCTTT. Amino acids: CASSVGDLGTEAFF.

The CDR3 loop reads CASSRTGTGEGYTF. The CDR3 coding sequence is TGTGCCAGCAGTCGTACTGGGACAGGGGAAGGCTACACCTTC. The chain has TRBV6-1 and TRBJ1-2; 10 nucleotides match TRBD1. CDR1 MNHNS and CDR2 SASEGT come from the germline V gene. The junction had 8 bases not matched to a gene; V was cut back by 5 bases and J by 8 bases. This CDR3 is built from 14 residues.

This clonotype was recorded at least ten times. The V and J genes are TRBV28 and TRBJ2-5, with D possibly TRBD1 on 6 matching bases. Trimming cost V 7 bases and J 5 bases, with 17 bases left between them. Germline CDR1 MDHEN, CDR2 SYDVKM. This CDR3 spans 14 amino acids. The CDR3, as DNA: TGTGCCAGCACGGACAGCCCGCAGAGGGAGACCCAGTACTTC. Its translation is CASTDSPQRETQYF.

This clonotype was picked up a small number of times. V is TRBV7-8 and J is TRBJ1-5; D may be TRBD1 (5 bases). Germline V lookup: CDR1 SGHVS, CDR2 FQNEAQ. The CDR3 length is 16 residues. Between the trimmed V and J ends, which lost 0 bases and 4 bases, there was a span of 13 bases. The CDR3 here is CASSLAGRAPNQPQHF. CDR3 DNA sequence: TGTGCCAGCAGCTTAGCGGGCAGGGCCCCTAATCAGCCCCAGCATTTT.

The CDR3, as DNA: TGTGCCAGCAGTTGGGAAGTCGACAGGGGAATGGAAGGCTACACCTTC. Translation gives CASSWEVDRGMEGYTF. V and J are TRBV6-2 or TRBV6-3 and TRBJ1-2; 8 bases match TRBD1. J lost 8 bases, V lost 4 bases, and 15 bases had no gene match. Germline lookup yields CDR1 MNHEY and CDR2 SVGEGT. This CDR3 region has 16 residues.

This clonotype occurred many times. The CDR3 DNA reads as TGTGCCAGCAGTTCCGAAATACACAATGAGCAGTTCTTC. Protein sequence: CASSSEIHNEQFF. The rearrangement uses TRBV6-2 or TRBV6-3 and TRBJ2-1; D gene uncertain. CDR1 and CDR2 (germline): MNHEY, SVGEGT. Trimming took 4 bases from V and 5 from J, leaving 9 bases between them. This CDR3 comprises 13 residues.

The chain has TRBV5-1 and TRBJ1-1; 9 bases are shared with TRBD1. The CDR3 has 17 residues. From germline, CDR1 is SGHRS and CDR2 YFSETQ. Unmatched junction bases numbered 15, after V lost 5 bases and J lost 4 bases. The DNA for the CDR3 is TGCGCCAGCAGTTTTACAGGGGGCTTGCCCCCTAGCACTGAAGCTTTCTTT. Translation: CASSFTGGLPPSTEAFF.

The V gene is TRBV12-3 or TRBV12-4, the J gene TRBJ2-3, with 7 positions matching TRBD2. The CDR3 has 15 residues. The V and J ends lost 2 bases and 5 bases, in that order; junction bases with no gene match: 7. The DNA for the CDR3 is TGTGCCAGCAGTTTAAAGCCGGGAGGCAGAGATACGCAGTATTTT. Residues: CASSLKPGGRDTQYF.

The sample holds many counts of this clonotype. V gene TRBV6-1 combines with J gene TRBJ1-1; 7 bases agree with TRBD1. Germline CDR1 and CDR2: MNHNS and SASEGT. The V and J ends lost 6 bases and 0 bases, in that order; junction bases with no gene match: 10. The CDR3 has 16 amino acids. CDR3 amino acids: CASRPWTGSMNTEAFF. The CDR3 region has the DNA TGTGCCAGCAGACCCTGGACAGGAAGCATGAACACTGAAGCTTTCTTT.

The chain uses TRBV12-3 or TRBV12-4 and TRBJ2-1; D perhaps matches TRBD2 (6 bases). V gave up 7 bases and J gave up 6 bases, with 16 bases separating them. The CDR3 consists of 14 residues. CDR3 region: CASTLAGLGNEQFF. The CDR3 DNA is TGTGCCAGCACCCTTGCGGGGTTAGGCAATGAGCAGTTCTTC.